This TCR beta chain was retrieved from a study of T cell repertoires in cytomegalovirus infection. A few counts support this clonotype. From germline, CDR1 is DFQATT and CDR2 SNEGSKA (reference sequence). V lost 0 bases and J 2 bases, leaving 17 bases between the germline ends. The CDR3 contains 17 residues. MiXCR was run by TCRdb on the reads, yielding one entry per CDR3 protein. This table has under 150,000 distinct CDR3 sequences, roughly 9% appearing once. The sequenced sample was PBMCs. The chain has TRBV20-1 and TRBJ2-4; D uncertain. The clonotype was recovered from a human donor in good health (CMV status not recorded). Some clones in this sample may be carry-over from other donors' samples. The CDR3 protein is CSARDPRERKTKNIQYF. The CDR3 DNA reads TGCAGTGCTAGAGATCCAAGGGAAAGAAAGACCAAAAACATTCAGTACTTC.